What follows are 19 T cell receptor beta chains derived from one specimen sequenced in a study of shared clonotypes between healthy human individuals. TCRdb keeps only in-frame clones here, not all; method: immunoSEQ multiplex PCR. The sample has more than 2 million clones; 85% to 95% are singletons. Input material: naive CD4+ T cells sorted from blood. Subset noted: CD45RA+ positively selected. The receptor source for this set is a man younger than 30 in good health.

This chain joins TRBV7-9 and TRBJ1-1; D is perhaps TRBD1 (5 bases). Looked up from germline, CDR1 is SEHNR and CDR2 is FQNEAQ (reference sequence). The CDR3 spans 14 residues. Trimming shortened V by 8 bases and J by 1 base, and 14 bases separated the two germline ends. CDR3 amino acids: CASAGARANTEAFF. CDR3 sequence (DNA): TGTGCCAGCGCCGGGGCGCGGGCGAACACTGAAGCTTTCTTT.

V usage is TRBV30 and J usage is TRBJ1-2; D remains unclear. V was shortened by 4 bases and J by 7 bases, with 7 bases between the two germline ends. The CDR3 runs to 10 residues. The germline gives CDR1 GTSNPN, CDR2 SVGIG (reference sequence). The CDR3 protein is CAWMAGGYTF. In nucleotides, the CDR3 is TGTGCCTGGATGGCTGGTGGCTACACCTTC.

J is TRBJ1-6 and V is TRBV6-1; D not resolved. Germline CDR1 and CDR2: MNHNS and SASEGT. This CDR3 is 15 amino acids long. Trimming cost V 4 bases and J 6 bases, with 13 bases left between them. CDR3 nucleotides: TGTGCCAGCAGTGGGTTGGACCGATTTAATTCACCCCTCCACTTT. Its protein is CASSGLDRFNSPLHF.

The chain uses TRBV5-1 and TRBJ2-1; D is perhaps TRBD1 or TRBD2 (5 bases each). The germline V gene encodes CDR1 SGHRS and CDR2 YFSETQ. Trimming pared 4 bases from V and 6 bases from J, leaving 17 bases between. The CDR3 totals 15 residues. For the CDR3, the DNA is TGCGCCAGCAGCACTACGGGGACGAGGGGCAATGAGCAGTTCTTC. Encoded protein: CASSTTGTRGNEQFF.

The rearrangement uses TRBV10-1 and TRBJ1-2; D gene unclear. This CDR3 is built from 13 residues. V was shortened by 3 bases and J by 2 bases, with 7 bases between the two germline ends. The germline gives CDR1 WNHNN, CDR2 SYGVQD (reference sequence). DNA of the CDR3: TGCGCCAGCAGTGATGGGATGAACTATGGCTACACCTTC. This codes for CASSDGMNYGYTF.

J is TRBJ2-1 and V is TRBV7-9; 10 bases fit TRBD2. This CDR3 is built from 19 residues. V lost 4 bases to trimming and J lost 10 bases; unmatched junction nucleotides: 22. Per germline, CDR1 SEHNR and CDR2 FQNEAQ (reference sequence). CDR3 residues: CASSSPGRGSGRGDGEQFF. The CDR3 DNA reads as TGTGCCAGCAGCTCCCCGGGAAGGGGAAGCGGGAGGGGCGACGGGGAGCAGTTCTTC.

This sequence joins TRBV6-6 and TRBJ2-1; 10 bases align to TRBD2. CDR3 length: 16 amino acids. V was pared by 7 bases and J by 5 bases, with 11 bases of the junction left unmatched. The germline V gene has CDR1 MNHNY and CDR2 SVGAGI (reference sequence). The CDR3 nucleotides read TGTGCCAGCACCCTACTAGCGGGGAGTTCGAACAATGAGCAGTTCTTC. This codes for CASTLLAGSSNNEQFF.

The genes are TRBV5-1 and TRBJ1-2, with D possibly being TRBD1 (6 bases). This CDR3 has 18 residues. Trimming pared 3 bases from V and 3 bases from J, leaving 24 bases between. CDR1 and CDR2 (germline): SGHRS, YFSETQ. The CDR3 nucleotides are TGCGCCAGCAGCTATTCAACAGTCCCCGGGACATCCTACTATGGCTACACCTTC. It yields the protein CASSYSTVPGTSYYGYTF.

The CDR3 is CASSPGGRSYEQYF. CDR3 in DNA: TGTGCCAGCAGTCCGGGGGGTCGATCCTACGAGCAGTACTTC. V gene TRBV28 combines with J gene TRBJ2-7; 7 bases line up with TRBD2. The V and J ends lost 5 bases and 1 base, in that order; junction bases with no gene match: 5. Germline values: CDR1 MDHEN, CDR2 SYDVKM. This CDR3 contains 14 residues.

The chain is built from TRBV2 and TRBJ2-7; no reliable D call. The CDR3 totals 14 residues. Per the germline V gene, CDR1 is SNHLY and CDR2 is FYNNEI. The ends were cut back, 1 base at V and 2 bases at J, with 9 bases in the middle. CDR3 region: CASSEDGSTYEQYF. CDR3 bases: TGTGCCAGCAGTGAAGATGGCAGCACCTACGAGCAGTACTTC.

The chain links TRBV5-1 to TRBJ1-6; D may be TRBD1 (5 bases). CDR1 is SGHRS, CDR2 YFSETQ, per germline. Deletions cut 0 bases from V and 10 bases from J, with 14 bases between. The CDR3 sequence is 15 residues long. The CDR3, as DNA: TGCGCCAGCAGCTTGGATGGCAGGGTCGGATCACCCCTCCACTTT. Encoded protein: CASSLDGRVGSPLHF.

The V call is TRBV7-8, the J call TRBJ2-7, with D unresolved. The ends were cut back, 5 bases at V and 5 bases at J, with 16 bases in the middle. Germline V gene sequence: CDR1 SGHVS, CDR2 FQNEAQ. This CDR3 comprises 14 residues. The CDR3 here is CASSPDPQRHEQYF. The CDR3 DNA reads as TGTGCCAGCAGCCCAGACCCCCAGAGGCACGAGCAGTACTTC.

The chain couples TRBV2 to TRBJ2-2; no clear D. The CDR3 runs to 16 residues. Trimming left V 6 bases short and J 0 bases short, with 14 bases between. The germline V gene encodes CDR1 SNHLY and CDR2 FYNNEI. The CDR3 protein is CASSYPVDANTGELFF. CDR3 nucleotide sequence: TGTGCCAGCAGCTACCCAGTGGACGCGAACACCGGGGAGCTGTTTTTT.

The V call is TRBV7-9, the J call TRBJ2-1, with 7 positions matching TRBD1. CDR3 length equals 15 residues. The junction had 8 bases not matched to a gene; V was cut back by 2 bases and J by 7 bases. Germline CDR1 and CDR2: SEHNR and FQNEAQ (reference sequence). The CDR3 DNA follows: TGTGCCAGCAGCTTATCCGGGACAGAGAAGAATGAGCAGTTCTTC. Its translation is CASSLSGTEKNEQFF.

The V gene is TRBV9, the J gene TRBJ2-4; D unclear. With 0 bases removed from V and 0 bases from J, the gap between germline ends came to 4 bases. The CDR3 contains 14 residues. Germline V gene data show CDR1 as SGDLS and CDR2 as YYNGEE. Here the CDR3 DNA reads TGTGCCAGCAGCGTAGGCATAGCCAAAAACATTCAGTACTTC. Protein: CASSVGIAKNIQYF.

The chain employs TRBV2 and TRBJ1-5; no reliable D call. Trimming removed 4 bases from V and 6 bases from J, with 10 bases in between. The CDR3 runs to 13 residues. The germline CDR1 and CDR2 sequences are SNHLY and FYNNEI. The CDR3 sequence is CASSGSGPQPQHF. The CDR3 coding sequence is TGTGCCAGCAGTGGCAGTGGGCCTCAGCCCCAGCATTTT.

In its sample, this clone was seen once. CDR3 bases: TGTGCCAGCAGCGTACTATCCGGGGAGCTGTTTTTT. It encodes CASSVLSGELFF. The rearrangement links TRBV9 to TRBJ2-2; D call uncertain. With 1 base removed from V and 6 bases from J, the gap between germline ends came to 4 bases. The CDR3 runs to 12 residues. CDR1 and CDR2 from the germline V gene are SGDLS and YYNGEE.

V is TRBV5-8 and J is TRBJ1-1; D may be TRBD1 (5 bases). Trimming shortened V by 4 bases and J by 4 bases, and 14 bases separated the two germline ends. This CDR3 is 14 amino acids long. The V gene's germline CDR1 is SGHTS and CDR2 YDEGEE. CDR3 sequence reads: CASSLGQASTEAFF. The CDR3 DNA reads TGTGCCAGCAGCCTCGGACAAGCGAGCACTGAAGCTTTCTTT.

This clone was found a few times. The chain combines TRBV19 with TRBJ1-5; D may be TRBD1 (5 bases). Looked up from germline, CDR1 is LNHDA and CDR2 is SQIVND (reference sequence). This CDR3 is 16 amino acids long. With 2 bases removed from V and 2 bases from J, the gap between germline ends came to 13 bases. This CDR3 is CASSIRARDGNQPQHF. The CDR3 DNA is TGTGCCAGTAGTATAAGGGCGCGGGACGGCAATCAGCCCCAGCATTTT.